This T cell receptor (beta chain) emerged from a study of blood T cells in healthy people across ages. Combining a sample-barcoded 5' primer with a J-beta primer mix, a second PCR ran for roughly 6 to 12 cycles. TCRdb used MiXCR to reprocess the 5' RACE reads, holding one entry per CDR3 protein. The table lists approximately 1.5 million distinct CDR3 sequences, around 35% of them singletons. Germline V gene sequence: CDR1 LGHDT, CDR2 YNNKEL (reference sequence). The CDR3 runs 14 residues. The J segment lost 6 bases and the V segment lost 5 bases, leaving 7 bases of the junction unmatched. The sequencing input was blood. The receptor's source is a woman aged 25 to 39 in good health. The J gene is TRBJ1-1, the V gene TRBV3-1; TRBD1 matches at 9 bases. CDR3 DNA sequence: TGTGCCAGCAGCGCCGGGACAGGGTTCGCTGAAGCTTTCTTT. The encoded protein is CASSAGTGFAEAFF.